This T cell receptor beta chain came from a study of CD4 T cells in relation to SARS-CoV-2 and coronaviruses. Overall study findings and caveats: No donor gave both pre-pandemic and post-infection samples. No crossreactivity against non-spike viral proteins was tested here.

As regards this clone: What it binds is not known.

Cryopreserved PBMCs were CD4-enriched, then split into naive and memory cells. For approximately 10 days, roughly 10^5 sorted CD4+ cells grew with T cell-depleted PBMCs and CEF. Trimming removed 3 bases at V and 3 bases at J, with 4 bases between. The CDR3 has 12 residues. From germline, CDR1 is KGHSH and CDR2 LQKENI. Here immunoSEQ multiplex PCR was the method, and the copy in TCRdb shows in-frame clones only, minus some. The repertoire consists of about 40,000 clones, with 77% occurring once and the leading ten covering about 20%. This TCR derives from an adult with COVID-19. The chain recombines TRBV18 with TRBJ2-3; no reliable D call. The sample taken for sequencing was memory CD4+ T cells from PBMCs, cultured in vitro. DNA of the CDR3: TGTGCCAGCTCACCTACGACAGATACGCAGTATTTT. Amino acid sequence: CASSPTTDTQYF.